This TCR beta chain was captured in a study of T cell changes during pregnancy in multiple sclerosis (dated by TCRdb to the late 2010s). A note on the overall study: Changes in the T cell repertoire over the course of pregnancy were examined in this study in women with multiple sclerosis.

With respect to this clone: Its binding antigen is unknown. No base quality information exists; no much larger clone differs at one position.

Library method: the immunoSEQ multiplex PCR assay. In its TCRdb copy, this immuneACCESS table keeps in-frame sequences only and misses some clones. Where compared with another copy, unresolved V genes explain less than half of these, and the others have no known cause. Counted in this sample were tens of thousands of clones; roughly nine tenths of them appeared once. Jointly, the top ten make up 2.6% of the sample. Counted from cysteine to phenylalanine, this CDR3 has 15 amino acids. The DNA shown is the 45-base CDR3, in frame from base 1. CDR1 SGDLS and CDR2 YYNGEE were looked up in the germline V gene. Germline trimming amounts to 3 bases on V and 2 bases on J, with 3 as the count of junction bases outside the gene matches.

This TCR derives from a female donor with multiple sclerosis, enrolled in a pregnancy study. The chain is assembled from TRBV9 and TRBJ2-1, with TRBD2 identical over 9 junction bases. Sample: peripheral blood, taken before pregnancy. The bases are TGTGCCAGCAGCGCTAGCGGGGCCCCCTACAATGAGCAGTTCTTC. Its protein product is CASSASGAPYNEQFF.